The source of this T cell receptor beta chain is a study of CD8+ T cells in alopecia areata. Study-wide points: Researchers report lesional scalp, most notably alopecia totalis/universalis, outstripped normal scalp in clonality.

It was cDNA, reverse transcribed from extracted RNA, that served as the sequencing template. Using immunoSEQ multiplex PCR, the repertoire was profiled, and TCRdb retains in-frame clones only, with some absent. Among roughly 250,000 clones listed, around 67% were seen once. This clone was seen only once. Its cognate antigen is unknown. Specimen: CD4+ T cells sorted from blood, collected at week 0. This TCR was sampled from a human donor with alopecia areata.

The CDR3 here is CSVSYQGAVTDTQYF. CDR3 nucleotides: TGCAGCGTTAGCTACCAGGGTGCGGTCACAGATACGCAGTATTTT. The rearrangement links TRBV29-1 to TRBJ2-3; possible D gene TRBD1, 5 bases. The length of the CDR3 is 15 residues. The ends were cut back, 5 bases at V and 2 bases at J, with 17 bases in the middle. The germline V gene has CDR1 SQVTM and CDR2 ANQGSEA.